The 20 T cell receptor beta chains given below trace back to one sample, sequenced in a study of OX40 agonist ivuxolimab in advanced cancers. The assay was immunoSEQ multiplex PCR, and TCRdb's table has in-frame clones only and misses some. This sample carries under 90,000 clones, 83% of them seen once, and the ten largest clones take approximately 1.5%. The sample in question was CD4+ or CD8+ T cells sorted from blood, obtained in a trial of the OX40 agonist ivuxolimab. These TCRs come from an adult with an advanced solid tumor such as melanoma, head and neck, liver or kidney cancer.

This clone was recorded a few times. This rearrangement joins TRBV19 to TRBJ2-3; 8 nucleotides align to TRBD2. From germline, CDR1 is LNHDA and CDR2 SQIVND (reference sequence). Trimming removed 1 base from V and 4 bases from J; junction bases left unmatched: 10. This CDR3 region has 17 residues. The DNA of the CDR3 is TGTGCCAGTAGTATAGTCACTAGCGGACGACACTCAGATACGCAGTATTTT. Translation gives CASSIVTSGRHSDTQYF.

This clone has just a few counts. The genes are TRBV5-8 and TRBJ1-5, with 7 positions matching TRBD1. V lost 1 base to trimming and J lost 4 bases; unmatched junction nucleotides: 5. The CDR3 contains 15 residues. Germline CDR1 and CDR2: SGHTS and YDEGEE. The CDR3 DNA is TGTGCCAGCAGCTTGTCGGGACAGAGTAATCAGCCCCAGCATTTT. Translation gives CASSLSGQSNQPQHF.

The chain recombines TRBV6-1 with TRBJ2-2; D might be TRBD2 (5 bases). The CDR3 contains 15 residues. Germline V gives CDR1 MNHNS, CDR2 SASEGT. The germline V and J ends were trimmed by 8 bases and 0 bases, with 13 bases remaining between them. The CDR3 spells CASCAGPANTGELFF. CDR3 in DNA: TGTGCCAGCTGTGCGGGCCCCGCGAACACCGGGGAGCTGTTTTTT.

CDR3 in DNA: TGTGCCAGCAGCTTGGTCGGGGGGGCCTACAATGAGCAGTTCTTC. Residues: CASSLVGGAYNEQFF. The chain uses TRBV5-4 and TRBJ2-1; TRBD2 agrees at 8 bases. Per the germline V gene, CDR1 is SGHNT and CDR2 is YYREEE (reference sequence). The CDR3 is made up of 15 amino acids. The V segment lost 0 bases and the J segment 2 bases; nucleotides outside the gene matches: 1. The variable domain in full, completed from reference TRBV5-4 and TRBJ2-1, reads ETGVTQSPTHLIKTRGQQVTLRCSSQSGHNTVSWYQQALGQGPQFIFQYYREEENGRGNFPPRFSGLQFPNYSSELNVNALELDDSALYLCASSLVGGAYNEQFFGPGTRLTVL.

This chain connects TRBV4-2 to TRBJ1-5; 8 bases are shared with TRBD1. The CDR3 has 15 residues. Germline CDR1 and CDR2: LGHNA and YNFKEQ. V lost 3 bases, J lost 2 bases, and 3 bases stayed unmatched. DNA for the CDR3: TGTGCCAGCAGCCAGGCGACAGGGGGCAATCAGCCCCAGCATTTT. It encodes CASSQATGGNQPQHF.

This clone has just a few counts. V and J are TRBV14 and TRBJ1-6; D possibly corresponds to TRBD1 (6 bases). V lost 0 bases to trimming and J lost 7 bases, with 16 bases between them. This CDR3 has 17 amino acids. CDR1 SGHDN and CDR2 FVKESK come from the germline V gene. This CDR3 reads CASSQEVGGLYNSPLHF. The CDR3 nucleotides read TGTGCCAGCAGCCAAGAGGTGGGGGGGCTCTACAATTCACCCCTCCACTTT.

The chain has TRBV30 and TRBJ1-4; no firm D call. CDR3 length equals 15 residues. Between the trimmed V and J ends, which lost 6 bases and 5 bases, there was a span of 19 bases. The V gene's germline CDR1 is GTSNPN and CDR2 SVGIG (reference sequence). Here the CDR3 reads CACTSIGRSNEKLFF. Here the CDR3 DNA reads TGTGCCTGTACCTCGATAGGGAGGTCGAATGAAAAACTGTTTTTT.

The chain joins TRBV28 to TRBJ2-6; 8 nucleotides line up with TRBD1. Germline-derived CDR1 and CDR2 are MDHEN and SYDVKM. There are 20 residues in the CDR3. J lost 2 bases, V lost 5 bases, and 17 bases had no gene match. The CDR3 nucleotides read TGTGCCAGCAGTGCCAGACAGGGGTCATCGGGGAAGCCTGGGGCCAACGTCCTGACTTTC. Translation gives CASSARQGSSGKPGANVLTF.

The CDR3 DNA follows: TGTGCCAGCAGTGATTTCTTTCGCAGGGGGAACACCGGGGAGCTGTTTTTT. This encodes CASSDFFRRGNTGELFF. The chain employs TRBV2 and TRBJ2-2; D possibly corresponds to TRBD1 (6 bases). This CDR3 comprises 17 residues. From germline, CDR1 is SNHLY and CDR2 FYNNEI. V lost 3 bases, J lost 1 base, and 15 bases lay in between. The variable domain in full, with the rest retrieved from reference TRBV2 and TRBJ2-2, is EPEVTQTPSHQVTQMGQEVILRCVPISNHLYFYWYRQILGQKVEFLVSFYNNEISEKSEIFDDQFSVERPDGSNFTLKIRSTKLEDSAMYFCASSDFFRRGNTGELFFGEGSRLTVL.

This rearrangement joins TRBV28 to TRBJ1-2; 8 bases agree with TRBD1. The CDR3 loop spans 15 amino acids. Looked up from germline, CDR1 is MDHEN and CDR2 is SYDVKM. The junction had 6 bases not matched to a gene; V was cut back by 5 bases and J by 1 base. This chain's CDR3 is CASSTQGAFNYGYTF. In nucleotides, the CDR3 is TGTGCCAGCAGTACGCAGGGGGCTTTTAACTATGGCTACACCTTC.

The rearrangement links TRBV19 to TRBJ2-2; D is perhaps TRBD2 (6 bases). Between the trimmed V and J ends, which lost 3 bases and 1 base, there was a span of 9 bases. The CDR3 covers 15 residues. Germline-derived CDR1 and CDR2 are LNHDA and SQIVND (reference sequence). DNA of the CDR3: TGTGCCAGTAGTATGGGGGGAGGGAACACCGGGGAGCTGTTTTTT. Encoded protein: CASSMGGGNTGELFF.

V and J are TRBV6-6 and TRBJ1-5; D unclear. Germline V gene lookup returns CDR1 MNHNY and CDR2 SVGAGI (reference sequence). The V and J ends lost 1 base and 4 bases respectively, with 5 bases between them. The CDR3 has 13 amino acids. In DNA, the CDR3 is TGTGCCAGCAGTTACTTTAGGAATCAGCCCCAGCATTTT. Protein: CASSYFRNQPQHF.

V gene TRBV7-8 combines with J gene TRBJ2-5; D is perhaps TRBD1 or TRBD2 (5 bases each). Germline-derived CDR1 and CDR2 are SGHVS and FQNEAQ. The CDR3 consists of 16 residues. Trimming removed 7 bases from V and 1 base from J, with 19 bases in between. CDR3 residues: CASKLTRGRRQETQYF. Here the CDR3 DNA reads TGTGCCAGCAAGCTTACCCGGGGCAGGCGCCAAGAGACCCAGTACTTC.

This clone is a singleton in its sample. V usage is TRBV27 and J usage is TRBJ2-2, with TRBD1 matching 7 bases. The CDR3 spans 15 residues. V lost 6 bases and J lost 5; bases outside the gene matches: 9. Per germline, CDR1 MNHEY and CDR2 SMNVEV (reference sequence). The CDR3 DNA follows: TGTGCCAGCAGCCTAAGGGGCAGGGGGACCGGGGAGCTGTTTTTT. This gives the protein CASSLRGRGTGELFF.

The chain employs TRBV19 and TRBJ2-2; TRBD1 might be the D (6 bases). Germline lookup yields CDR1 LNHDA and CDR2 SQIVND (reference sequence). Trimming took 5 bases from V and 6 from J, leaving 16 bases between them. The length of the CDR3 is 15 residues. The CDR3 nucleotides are TGTGCCAGTAGTTCCGGGACAAGGATCCCCGGGGAGCTGTTTTTT. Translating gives CASSSGTRIPGELFF.

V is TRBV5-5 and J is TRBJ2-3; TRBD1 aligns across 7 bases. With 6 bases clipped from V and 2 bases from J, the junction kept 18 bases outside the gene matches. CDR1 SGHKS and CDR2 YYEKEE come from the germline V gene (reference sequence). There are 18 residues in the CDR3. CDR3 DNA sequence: TGTGCCAGCACCCCTGTCCCGGTTGTGGGACAGAACACAGATACGCAGTATTTT. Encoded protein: CASTPVPVVGQNTDTQYF.

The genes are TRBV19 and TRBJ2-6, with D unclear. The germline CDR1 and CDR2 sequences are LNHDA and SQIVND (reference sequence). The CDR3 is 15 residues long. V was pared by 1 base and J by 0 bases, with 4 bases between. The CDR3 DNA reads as TGTGCCAGTAGTATAGTCCACTCTGGGGCCAACGTCCTGACTTTC. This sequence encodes CASSIVHSGANVLTF.

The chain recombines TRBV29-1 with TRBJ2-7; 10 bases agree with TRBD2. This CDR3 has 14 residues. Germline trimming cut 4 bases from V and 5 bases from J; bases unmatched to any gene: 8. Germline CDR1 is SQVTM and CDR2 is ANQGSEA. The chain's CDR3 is CSVGTSGGYHEQYF. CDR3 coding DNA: TGCAGCGTTGGGACTAGCGGAGGCTACCACGAGCAGTACTTC.

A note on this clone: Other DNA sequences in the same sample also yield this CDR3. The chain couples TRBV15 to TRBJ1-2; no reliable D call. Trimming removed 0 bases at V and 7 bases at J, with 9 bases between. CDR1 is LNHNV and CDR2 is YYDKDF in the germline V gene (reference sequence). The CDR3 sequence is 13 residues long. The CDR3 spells CATSREGAGGYTF. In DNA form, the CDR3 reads TGTGCCACCAGCAGAGAGGGCGCCGGTGGCTACACCTTC.

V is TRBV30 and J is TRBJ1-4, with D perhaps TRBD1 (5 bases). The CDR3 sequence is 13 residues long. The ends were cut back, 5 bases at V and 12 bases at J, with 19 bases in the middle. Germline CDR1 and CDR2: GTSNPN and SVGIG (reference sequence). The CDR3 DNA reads TGTGCCTGGGGGGCGGACGGTTTTACGGAACTGTTTTTT. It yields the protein CAWGADGFTELFF.